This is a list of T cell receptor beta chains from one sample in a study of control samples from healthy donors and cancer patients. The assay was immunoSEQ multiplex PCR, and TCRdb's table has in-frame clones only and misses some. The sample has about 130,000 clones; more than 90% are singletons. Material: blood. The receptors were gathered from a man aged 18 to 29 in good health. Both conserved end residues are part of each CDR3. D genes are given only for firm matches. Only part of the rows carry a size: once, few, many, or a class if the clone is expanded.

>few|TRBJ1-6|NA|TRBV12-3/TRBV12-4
TGTGCCAGCTCCACAACGGGATCTCCTACCCTCCACTTT
CASSTTGSPTLHF
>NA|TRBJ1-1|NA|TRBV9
TGTGCCAGCAGCGGAGGGACGGAGAACACTGAAGCTTTCTTT
CASSGGTENTEAFF
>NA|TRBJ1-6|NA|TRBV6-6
TGTGCCAGCAGCCCCGGTGAGAATTCACCCCTCCACTTT
CASSPGENSPLHF
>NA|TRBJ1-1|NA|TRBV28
TGTGCCAGCAGCCGCCCCTTGAACACTGAAGCTTTCTTT
CASSRPLNTEAFF
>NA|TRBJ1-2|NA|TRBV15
TGTGCCACCAGCAGAGTAGGAGACTATGGCTACACCTTC
CATSRVGDYGYTF
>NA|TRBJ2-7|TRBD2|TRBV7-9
TGTGCCAGCAGCTTAGGTCTAGCGGGGGGGAGAGTCTACGAGCAGTACTTC
CASSLGLAGGRVYEQYF
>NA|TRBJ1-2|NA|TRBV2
TGTGCCAGCAAAGAGTATCATGGCTACACCTTC
CASKEYHGYTF
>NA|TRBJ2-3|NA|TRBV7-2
TGTGCCAGCAGCTTAGAGAGGGAAGGGGGGCCTAGCACAGATACGCAGTATTTT
CASSLEREGGPSTDTQYF
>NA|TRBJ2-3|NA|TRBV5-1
TGCGCCAGCAGTTCACAGGGAGAAGATACGCAGTATTTT
CASSSQGEDTQYF
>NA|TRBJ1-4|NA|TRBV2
TGTGCCAGCAGTGAGCTTTTAGGAGGGTCTAATGAAAAACTGTTTTTT
CASSELLGGSNEKLFF